This TCR beta chain comes out of a study of read filtering for tumor transcriptome and immune sequencing. Ten or more counts support this clonotype. Molecular barcoded adaptors covering alpha/delta and beta/gamma chains were used on around 370 ng RNA. One entry per CDR3 protein results from TCRdb running MiXCR on the reads. The sample lists 100,000 to 150,000 distinct CDR3 sequences; approximately 13% were seen once. Every patient had bone marrow sampled while the disease was active. Germline values: CDR1 SGHRS, CDR2 YFSETQ. The CDR3 consists of 12 residues. Trimming cost V 6 bases and J 6 bases; bases outside gene matches: 5.

The source of this sequence is a donor at least 40 years old with multiple myeloma. Sequenced sample: a population of CD138-negative cells sorted from bone marrow. The chain links TRBV5-1 to TRBJ1-1; 7 bases agree with TRBD1. The chain's CDR3 is CASKVDRAEAFF. CDR3 nucleotides: TGCGCCAGCAAAGTCGACAGGGCTGAAGCTTTCTTT.